These T cell receptor beta chains were read from a single sample in a study of control samples from healthy donors and cancer patients. Assay used: immunoSEQ multiplex PCR; TCRdb lists only in-frame clones, some missing. The sample has roughly 88,000 clones, 91% seen once. Input material: blood. Source of these receptors: a man aged 45 to 65 in good health. Both conserved end residues are part of each CDR3. The D gene is left open where the match is weak. Part of the rows lack a size; the others show once, few, many or a class for expanded clones.

V gene	clone size	J gene	D gene	CDR3 DNA	CDR3 protein
TRBV6-5	.	TRBJ1-6	.	TGTGCCAGCAGTTACTCTCTGAGGGTGTCACCCCTCCACTTT	CASSYSLRVSPLHF
TRBV5-6	.	TRBJ1-1	.	TGTGCCAGCAGCTTTGGAAGACTTGAAGCTTTCTTT	CASSFGRLEAFF
TRBV5-6	.	TRBJ1-2	.	TGTGCCAGCAGCTTGGGGGCAGGACCTATCTATGGCTACACCTTC	CASSLGAGPIYGYTF
TRBV4-1	.	TRBJ1-3	.	TGCGCCAGCAGCCAAGATTTTGAGCGAAACACCATATATTTT	CASSQDFERNTIYF
TRBV6-6	.	TRBJ1-4	.	TGTGCCAGCGGGCAGGGATTAGAAAAACTGTTTTTT	CASGQGLEKLFF
TRBV12-3/TRBV12-4	.	TRBJ2-7	.	TGTGCCAGCAGTTTTGGGAACGAGCAGTACTTC	CASSFGNEQYF
TRBV13	.	TRBJ1-1	.	TGTGCCAGCAGCCTAAGACAAGAAGCTTTCTTT	CASSLRQEAFF
TRBV5-1	few	TRBJ1-1	.	TGCGCCAGCAGATATGCTCTGGCAGGGGAGACGACAGCTTTCTTT	CASRYALAGETTAFF
TRBV6-5	.	TRBJ1-6	.	TGTGCCAGTGACAAGCCGGTAAATAATTCACCCCTCCACTTT	CASDKPVNNSPLHF
TRBV30	.	TRBJ1-2	.	TGTGCCTCTGGAGGTGAGGCCGGACCTCTCTATGGCTACACCTTC	CASGGEAGPLYGYTF
TRBV3-1/TRBV3-2	.	TRBJ1-1	.	TGTGCCAGCAGCCAAGTATCGGGGTTGCCTGAAGCTTTCTTT	CASSQVSGLPEAFF
TRBV7-8	.	TRBJ1-2	.	TGTGCCAGCAGCCCGGGACACCTCGGGAACTATGGCTACACCTTC	CASSPGHLGNYGYTF
TRBV2	.	TRBJ1-3	.	TGTGCCAGCAGCGACGGACTCTCTGGAAACACCATATATTTT	CASSDGLSGNTIYF
TRBV4-1	.	TRBJ1-1	.	TGCGCCAGCAGCCAAGACGAACAGGGTTTCATGAACACTGAAGCTTTCTTT	CASSQDEQGFMNTEAFF
TRBV9	few	TRBJ2-3	.	TGTGCCAGCAGCCCCGTATCCGATACGCAGTATTTT	CASSPVSDTQYF
TRBV7-2	.	TRBJ1-2	.	TGTGCCAGCAGCTCACAGACAGTTGATGGCTACACCTTC	CASSSQTVDGYTF
TRBV15	.	TRBJ1-6	.	TGTGCCACCAGCAGAACGGAGGCCTCTCCTTCACCCCTCCACTTT	CATSRTEASPSPLHF
TRBV4-3	.	TRBJ1-2	.	TGCGCCAGCAGCCCCGGCCAGGAGTTTGGCTATGGCTACACCTTC	CASSPGQEFGYGYTF
TRBV7-9	once	TRBJ1-1	.	TGTGCCAGCAGCTCTACCCAGACCCTGAACACTGAAGCTTTCTTT	CASSSTQTLNTEAFF
TRBV3-1/TRBV3-2	.	TRBJ2-2	.	TGTGCCAGCAGCCCACCAAGGGCGAACACCGGGGAGCTGTTTTTT	CASSPPRANTGELFF
TRBV7-8	.	TRBJ1-4	.	TGTGCCAGCAGCTTAGAGTTACAGGGATCAGGAAAACTGTTTTTT	CASSLELQGSGKLFF
TRBV6-6	.	TRBJ2-7	.	TGTGCCAGCAGTCCCCGAGGGGACGAGCAGTACTTC	CASSPRGDEQYF
TRBV6-5	.	TRBJ1-2	.	TGTGCCAGCATCAAGGGCGGGGGCTACACCTTC	CASIKGGGYTF
TRBV7-2	.	TRBJ1-4	.	TGTGCCAGCAGCTTCGACTTGGGGGAAAAACTGTTTTTT	CASSFDLGEKLFF
TRBV6-5	few	TRBJ1-1	TRBD1	TGTGCCAGCGGAGGGGGCGCGTTCGGTACCACTGAAGCTTTCTTT	CASGGGAFGTTEAFF
TRBV5-1	.	TRBJ1-4	.	TGCGCCAGCAGCTCGGGCCGGGGAACTAATGAAAAACTGTTTTTT	CASSSGRGTNEKLFF
TRBV29-1	.	TRBJ2-2	.	TGCAGCGTTGCCACTGGACTTTTGAACACCGGGGAGCTGTTTTTT	CSVATGLLNTGELFF
TRBV2	.	TRBJ1-6	.	TGTGCCAGCAGTGAAGGACGGAAGAATTCACCCCTCCACTTT	CASSEGRKNSPLHF
TRBV6-5	once	TRBJ1-2	TRBD1	TGTGCCAGCGGCCCGACAGGGTCGGGCTTGGGCTACACCTTC	CASGPTGSGLGYTF
TRBV12-3/TRBV12-4	.	TRBJ2-7	.	TGTGCCAGCAGTTCCAGGGGCTACGAGCAGTACTTC	CASSSRGYEQYF
TRBV5-1	.	TRBJ2-7	.	TGCGCCAGCACCCGGGACGCCTACTCCCACGAGCAGTACTTC	CASTRDAYSHEQYF
TRBV6-1	.	TRBJ2-7	.	TGTGCCAGCAGTGAAGGTTGGGGTTACACCTACGAGCAGTACTTC	CASSEGWGYTYEQYF
TRBV4-3	.	TRBJ1-5	.	TGCGCCAGCAGCCAAGATGCCCAGAAGGAGAGACAGCCCCAGCATTTT	CASSQDAQKERQPQHF
TRBV6-6	.	TRBJ1-1	.	TGTGCCAGCAGAACCCGTCCACAAGGGGCTGAAGCTTTCTTT	CASRTRPQGAEAFF
TRBV5-1	.	TRBJ2-2	TRBD2	TGCGCCAGCAGCCCGGGACTAGCGGGGGGGCCGGACACCGGGGAGCTGTTTTTT	CASSPGLAGGPDTGELFF
TRBV9	.	TRBJ1-1	.	TGTGCCAGCAGCACTCGACAGGACTCGGCCACTGAAGCTTTCTTT	CASSTRQDSATEAFF
TRBV5-1	.	TRBJ1-2	TRBD1	TGCGCCAGCAGCCCCGCGGTGCCAGGGGGCGGCGAAGGAGGCTACACCTTC	CASSPAVPGGGEGGYTF
TRBV27	.	TRBJ2-7	.	TGTGCCAGCAGTTTACAGGGTGAAGGGAGGCCCTACGAGCAGTACTTC	CASSLQGEGRPYEQYF
TRBV6-4	.	TRBJ1-2	.	TGTGCCAGCAGTCCCGAGGTCTATAACTATGGCTACACCTTC	CASSPEVYNYGYTF
TRBV20-1	.	TRBJ1-1	.	TGCAGTGCTAGAGTGCCGGGAGCTTTCTTT	CSARVPGAFF
TRBV7-9	.	TRBJ1-1	TRBD1	TGTGCCAGCAGCTTACCCGGGACAGCAAACACTGAAGCTTTCTTT	CASSLPGTANTEAFF
TRBV18	once	TRBJ1-6	.	TGTGCCAGCTCACTTGACAGGAGTGATTCACCCCTCCACTTT	CASSLDRSDSPLHF
TRBV5-6	.	TRBJ2-4	.	TGTGCCAGCAGCTCCAGGACAGCAGCAAACATTCAGTACTTC	CASSSRTAANIQYF
TRBV10-1	.	TRBJ1-1	.	TGCGCCAGCCGGGGGTCCATGAACACTGAAGCTTTCTTT	CASRGSMNTEAFF
TRBV5-1	.	TRBJ2-3	TRBD2	TGCGCCAGCAGTCGAACTAGCGGGGCCACAGATACGCAGTATTTT	CASSRTSGATDTQYF
TRBV2	.	TRBJ2-5	.	TGTGCCAGCAGTGAATTGGGATACAGAGGAGAGACCCAGTACTTC	CASSELGYRGETQYF
TRBV5-1	.	TRBJ1-6	.	TGCGCCAGCAGCTTGAGAAACGGATATAATTCACCCCTCCACTTT	CASSLRNGYNSPLHF
TRBV14	.	TRBJ2-7	.	TGTGCCAGCAGCCCTCCGGACAGATACGAGCAGTACTTC	CASSPPDRYEQYF
TRBV5-1	.	TRBJ2-1	TRBD2	TGCGCCAGCAGCTTCGTAGCGGGGGGATCCTACAATGAGCAGTTCTTC	CASSFVAGGSYNEQFF
TRBV24-1	once	TRBJ1-2	.	TGTGCCACCAGTGCCGGGACCAACTATGGCTACACCTTC	CATSAGTNYGYTF
TRBV2	.	TRBJ2-7	.	TGTGCCAGCAGTGCGCAGGCAATGAGCTACGAGCAGTACTTC	CASSAQAMSYEQYF
TRBV15	.	TRBJ1-1	.	TGTGCCACCAGCAGGACAGGGAACACTGAAGCTTTCTTT	CATSRTGNTEAFF
TRBV11-2	.	TRBJ2-7	TRBD2	TGTGCCAGCAGCTTAGCTTCGGGGGGAACCTACGAGCAGTACTTC	CASSLASGGTYEQYF
TRBV24-1	.	TRBJ2-3	.	TGTGCCACCAGTGATTTCGGCCAGACAGGCACAGATACGCAGTATTTT	CATSDFGQTGTDTQYF